The following is a TCR beta chain sequence with its context. The authors made TCR beta libraries by quantitative 5'-RACE with molecular barcodes. Each CDR3 protein gets one entry after TCRdb re-called the 5' RACE reads with MiXCR. This sample yields over 100,000 distinct CDR3 sequences, of which about 7% are seen a single time; roughly an eighth belongs to the top ten. Trimming at V came to 10 bases and at J to 9 bases, leaving 12 bases not matched to a gene. Germline loops: CDR1 ENHRY, CDR2 SYGVKD. This CDR3 is built from 13 residues. This record comes from a study of CD8 T cells in ankylosing spondylitis.

This chain joins TRBV10-3 and TRBJ2-1; 7 nucleotides match TRBD2. Material: blood, either unsorted or a sorted T cell fraction (not recorded which). The source is a male donor with ankylosing spondylitis or in good health (not recorded which). The CDR3 loop is CATLAREFVEQFF. The CDR3 DNA follows: TGTGCCACACTAGCGAGGGAGTTTGTTGAGCAGTTCTTC.